These 9 T cell receptor beta chains came from one sample sequenced in a study of shared clonotypes between healthy human individuals. Method: immunoSEQ multiplex PCR; TCRdb's copy keeps in-frame clones and lacks some. The sample holds roughly 490,000 clones, 79% seen once. The sample consisted of PBMCs. The receptor set was obtained from a woman between 40 and 55 years old in good health. Some clones in this sample may be carry-over from other donors' samples.

V gene TRBV6-4 combines with J gene TRBJ2-5, with 9 bases identical to TRBD1. The DNA end lines up better with TRBJ2-7; the J call may be wrong. Looked up from germline, CDR1 is MRHNA and CDR2 is SNTAGT. The CDR3 is 14 amino acids. CDR3 amino acids: CASSESQGAFEQYF. As DNA, the CDR3 is TGTGCCAGCAGTGAGTCACAGGGGGCTTTCGAGCAGTACTTC.

This chain uses TRBV29-1 with TRBJ1-1; 7 positions agree with TRBD1. Germline V lookup: CDR1 SQVTM, CDR2 ANQGSEA. V shed 2 bases and J 5 bases; nucleotides not matched to a gene: 5. The length of the CDR3 is 13 residues. The CDR3 bases are TGCAGCGTTGAACAATTGACAGGGACTGAAGCTTTCTTT. This sequence encodes CSVEQLTGTEAFF.

This chain links TRBV7-7 with TRBJ2-5, with TRBD2 matching 13 bases. Germline lookup yields CDR1 SSHAT and CDR2 FNYEAQ (reference sequence). With V trimmed by 5 bases and J by 5 bases, 5 bases remained unmatched. This CDR3 has 15 amino acids. The CDR3 reads CASSPTLAGGETQYF. In nucleotides, the CDR3 is TGTGCCAGCAGCCCGACACTAGCGGGGGGGGAGACCCAGTACTTC. Together with reference TRBV7-7 and TRBJ2-5, the CDR3 gives the full variable domain: GAGVSQSPRYKVTKRGQDVTLRCDPISSHATLYWYQQALGQGPEFLTYFNYEAQPDKSGLPSDRFSAERPEGSISTLTIQRTEQRDSAMYRCASSPTLAGGETQYFGPGTRLLVL.

This clone was observed a single time. V gene TRBV7-3 combines with J gene TRBJ2-2, with D possibly being TRBD2 (5 bases). V was cut by 5 bases and J by 5 bases, with 12 bases left in between. Germline loops: CDR1 SGHTA, CDR2 FQGTGA. The CDR3 extends over 14 amino acids. Written as DNA, the CDR3 is TGTGCCAGCAGCCCCTCGGGGAAGACCGGGGAGCTGTTTTTT. Translating gives CASSPSGKTGELFF.

The gene calls are TRBV7-9 and TRBJ1-2; D is unclear. The CDR3 totals 14 residues. Germline lookup yields CDR1 SEHNR and CDR2 FQNEAQ (reference sequence). V lost 3 bases and J lost 0, with 8 bases in between. For the CDR3, the DNA is TGTGCCAGCAGCTTGGCCAGTTCTAACTATGGCTACACCTTC. Residues: CASSLASSNYGYTF.

The genes are TRBV27 and TRBJ2-7, with 11 bases matching TRBD2. The CDR3 has 15 amino acids. J was trimmed by 0 bases and V by 3 bases; bases with no gene match: 1. Looked up from germline, CDR1 is MNHEY and CDR2 is SMNVEV (reference sequence). The CDR3 DNA is TGTGCCAGCAGTTTTGGACTAGCGGGCTCCTACGAGCAGTACTTC. Protein product: CASSFGLAGSYEQYF.

This chain uses TRBV4-1 with TRBJ2-7; possible D gene TRBD1, 6 bases. Germline V lookup: CDR1 MGHRA, CDR2 YSYEKL. V lost 0 bases, J lost 5 bases, and 8 bases lay in between. The CDR3 totals 13 residues. The CDR3 DNA sequence: TGCGCCAGCAGCCAAGACGCAGGGGACGAGCAGTACTTC. Its protein product is CASSQDAGDEQYF.

This clone has a single count. This chain connects TRBV5-8 to TRBJ1-2; D is uncertain. The V end lost 2 bases, the J end lost 6 bases, and 8 bases lay between the germline ends. The CDR3 runs to 12 residues. Germline V gene lookup returns CDR1 SGHTS and CDR2 YDEGEE. CDR3 DNA: TGTGCCAGCAGCTTCGTGATGCATGGCTACACCTTC. Amino acids: CASSFVMHGYTF.

The CDR3 region has the DNA TGTGCCAGCAGTTTATCGATTAGGGGGACAACCAACGGAGAGACCCAGTACTTC. It yields the protein CASSLSIRGTTNGETQYF. This chain joins TRBV27 and TRBJ2-5, with D possibly being TRBD1 (6 bases). In germline, CDR1 is MNHEY, CDR2 SMNVEV (reference sequence). CDR3 length equals 18 residues. Trimming took off 0 bases at V and 4 bases at J, with 21 bases between the two ends.